This T cell receptor beta chain was captured in a study of T cells in Graves' hyperthyroidism and ophthalmopathy. On the study more broadly: Any treatment followed the collection of peripheral blood at initial diagnosis.

This CDR3 region has 15 residues. The trim removed 4 bases at V and 5 bases at J, leaving 7 bases unmatched. The germline V gene has CDR1 SGHNT and CDR2 YYREEE (reference sequence). Authors of the study amplified TCR beta CDR3 regions from RNA transcripts. HTBI primers drove first-round RT-PCR of the TCR CDR3. One entry per CDR3 protein, called by TCRdb with MiXCR from the multiplex PCR reads. The repertoire holds 250,000 to 400,000 distinct CDR3 sequences, with around 15% as singletons. Study-wide findings and caveats: Ophthalmopathy cases were set apart from stable hyperthyroidism by a 13 V-J model.

This clonotype was observed a few times. Its antigen is unknown. The specimen sequenced was blood. This TCR came from a woman in her thirties or forties with Graves' ophthalmopathy. The J gene is TRBJ2-2, the V gene TRBV5-4, with 8 bases lining up with TRBD2. The CDR3: CASSGAGVGTGELFF. The CDR3, as DNA: TGTGCCAGCAGCGGAGCGGGAGTAGGGACCGGGGAGCTGTTTTTT. Based on the CDR3 plus reference TRBV5-4 and TRBJ2-2, the full variable domain is ETGVTQSPTHLIKTRGQQVTLRCSSQSGHNTVSWYQQALGQGPQFIFQYYREEENGRGNFPPRFSGLQFPNYSSELNVNALELDDSALYLCASSGAGVGTGELFFGEGSRLTVL.